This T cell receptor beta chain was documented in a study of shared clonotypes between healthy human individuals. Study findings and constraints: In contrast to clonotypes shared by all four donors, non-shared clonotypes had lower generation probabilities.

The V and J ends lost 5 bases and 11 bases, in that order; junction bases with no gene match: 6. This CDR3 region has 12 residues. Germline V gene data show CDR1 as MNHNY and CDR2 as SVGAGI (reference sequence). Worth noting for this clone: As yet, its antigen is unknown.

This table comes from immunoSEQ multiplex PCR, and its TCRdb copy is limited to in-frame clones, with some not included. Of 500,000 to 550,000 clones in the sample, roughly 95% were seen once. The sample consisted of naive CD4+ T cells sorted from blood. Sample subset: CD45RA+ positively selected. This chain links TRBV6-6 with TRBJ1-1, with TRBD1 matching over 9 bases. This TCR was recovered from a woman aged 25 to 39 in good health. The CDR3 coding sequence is TGTGCCAGCAGTAACAGGGGGCCTGGGGCTTTCTTT. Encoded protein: CASSNRGPGAFF.